Below, one T cell receptor beta chain is given with its context. Its antigen is undetermined. Every TCR beta cDNA library bore unique molecular identifiers. T cells numbering about 1 to 10 million gave rise to roughly 550,000 cDNA molecules. One entry per CDR3 protein, called by TCRdb with MiXCR from the PCR reads. The sample carries 700,000 to 800,000 distinct CDR3 sequences, 25% to 30% recorded once. There are 14 residues in the CDR3. Germline assignment: CDR1 SGHAT and CDR2 FQNNGV. Trimming at V came to 1 base and at J to 5 bases, leaving 3 bases not matched to a gene. These data originate in a study of post-analysis software for immune sequencing data. Across the study: Secondary progressive, relapsing-remitting and progressive-relapsing multiple sclerosis were among the included disease courses.

Study results and limitations: Batch-mates among the samples co-clustered strongly by F measure. Relative to controls, patients had roughly five TRBV segments at higher frequency, with TRBV5-6, TRBV5-1 and TRBV20-1 among these. Significantly lower normalized Chao1 diversity was found in patients with multiple sclerosis relative to controls.

The rearrangement joins TRBV11-2 to TRBJ2-3; 7 bases agree with TRBD2. This receptor was taken from a girl under 18 with multiple sclerosis. What was sequenced was blood. CDR3 DNA: TGTGCCAGCAGCTTAGGGGTAGCGGGAGATACGCAGTATTTT. Its protein product is CASSLGVAGDTQYF.